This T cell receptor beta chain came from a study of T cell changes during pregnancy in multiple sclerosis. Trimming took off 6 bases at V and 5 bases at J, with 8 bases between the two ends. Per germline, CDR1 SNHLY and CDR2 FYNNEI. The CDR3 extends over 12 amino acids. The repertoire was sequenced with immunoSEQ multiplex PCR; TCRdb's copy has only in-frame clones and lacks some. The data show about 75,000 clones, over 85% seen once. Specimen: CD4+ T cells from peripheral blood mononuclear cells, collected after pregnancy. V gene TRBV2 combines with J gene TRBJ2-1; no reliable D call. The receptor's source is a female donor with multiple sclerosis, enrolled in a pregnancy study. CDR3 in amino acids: CASSLNNNEQFF. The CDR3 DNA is TGTGCCAGCAGCCTTAATAACAATGAGCAGTTCTTC.